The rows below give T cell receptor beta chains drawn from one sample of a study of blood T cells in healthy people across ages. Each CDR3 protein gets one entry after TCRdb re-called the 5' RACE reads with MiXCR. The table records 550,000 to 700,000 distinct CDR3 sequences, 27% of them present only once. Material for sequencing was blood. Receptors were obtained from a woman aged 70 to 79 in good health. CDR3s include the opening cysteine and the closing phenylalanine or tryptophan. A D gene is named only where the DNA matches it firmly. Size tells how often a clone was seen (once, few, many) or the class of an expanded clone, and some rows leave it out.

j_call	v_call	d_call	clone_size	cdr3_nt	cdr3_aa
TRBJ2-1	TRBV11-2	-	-	TGTGCCAGCAGGCCGGACTGGAATGAGCAGTTCTTC	CASRPDWNEQFF
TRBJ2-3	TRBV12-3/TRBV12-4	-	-	TGTGCCAGCAGTTTAGCGCCACTGGGCATTTATCGGTATTTT	CASSLAPLGIYRYF
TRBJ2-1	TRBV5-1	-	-	TGCGCCAGCAGCGTAACAGGGTTAGGAAACAATGAGCAGTTCTTC	CASSVTGLGNNEQFF
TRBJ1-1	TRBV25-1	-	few	TGTGCCAGCAGTCCAGCCACTGAAGCTTTCTTT	CASSPATEAFF
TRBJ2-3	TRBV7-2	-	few	TGTGCCAGCAGACACCCCGGGTTGATGGATACGCAGTATTTT	CASRHPGLMDTQYF
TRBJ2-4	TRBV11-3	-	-	TGTGCCAGCAGCCCCCCCGCCAAAAACATTCAGTACTTC	CASSPPAKNIQYF
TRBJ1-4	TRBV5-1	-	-	TGCGCCAGCAGCTTCGGGGCTAATGAAAAACTGTTTTTT	CASSFGANEKLFF
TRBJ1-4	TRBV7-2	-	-	TGTGCCAGCAGCTTAGCGGTGGAGGAGAAACTGTTTTTT	CASSLAVEEKLFF
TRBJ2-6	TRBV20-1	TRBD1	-	TGCAGTGCTAGAGCGTTCGAAGGGGGCAACTCTGGGGCCAACGTCCTGACTTTC	CSARAFEGGNSGANVLTF
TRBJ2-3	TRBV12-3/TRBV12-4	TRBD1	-	TGTGCCAGCAGCTGGACAGGGGGACGAGATACGCAGTATTTT	CASSWTGGRDTQYF
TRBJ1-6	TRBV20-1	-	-	TGCAGTGCTACCGCTAGCTCCTATAATTCACCCCTCCACTTT	CSATASSYNSPLHF
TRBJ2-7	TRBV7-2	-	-	TGTGCCAGCAGCTTAGGATCTAAGGGCGAGCAGTACTTC	CASSLGSKGEQYF
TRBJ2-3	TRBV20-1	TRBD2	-	TGCAGTGCTAGTCTAGCGGGGGGCACGAGGGATACGCAGTATTTT	CSASLAGGTRDTQYF
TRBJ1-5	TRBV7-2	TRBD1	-	TGTGCCAGCAGCACGAGACAGGGGTGGAATCAGCCCCAGCATTTT	CASSTRQGWNQPQHF
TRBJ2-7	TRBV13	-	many	TGTGCCAGCAGCTTCTCACGCGAGCAGTACTTC	CASSFSREQYF
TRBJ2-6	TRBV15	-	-	TGTGCCACCAGCAGAGGAGGGGATGGGGCCAACGTCCTGACTTTC	CATSRGGDGANVLTF
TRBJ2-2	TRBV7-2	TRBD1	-	TGTGCCAGCAGCACAGACAGGGCGAACACCGGGGAGCTGTTTTTT	CASSTDRANTGELFF
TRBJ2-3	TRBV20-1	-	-	TGCAGTGCTAGGCGGGTAACGCAGTATTTT	CSARRVTQYF
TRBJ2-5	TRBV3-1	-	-	TGTGCCAGCAGCCAAGATATAGGGCTTAGTATCGGTCTTCAAGAGACCCAGTACTTC	CASSQDIGLSIGLQETQYF
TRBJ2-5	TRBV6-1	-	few	TGTGCCAGCAGTGAAGGGAAGACCCAGTACTTC	CASSEGKTQYF
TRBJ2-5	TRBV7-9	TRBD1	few	TGTGCCAGCAACCGACAGGGTTTGGAAGAGACCCAGTACTTC	CASNRQGLEETQYF
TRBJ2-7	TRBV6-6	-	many	TGTGCCAGCAGTTTTCAGGGGCAGTCCCACGAGCAGTACTTC	CASSFQGQSHEQYF